What follows is one T cell receptor beta chain and its context. The clone's antigen remains unknown. Qualities for individual bases were not recorded, and no much larger clone is one base off. The CDR3 regions of human TCRbeta chains were analyzed by immunosequencing. On the study's bioinformatics: Repertoire TCRs were checked for matches against a reference library of SARS-CoV-2-specific TCRs that had been generated using the MIRA antigen-specificity platform. Breadth meant the fraction of unique TCRs that were SARS-CoV-2-associated, whereas depth meant the fraction of total T cells that were SARS-CoV-2-associated. Using the MIRA data, every spike-specific TCR was mapped to the spike region that the TCR reacted to and assigned to either a CD4 or a CD8 class. Log10-transformed breadth and depth values were compared by one-way ANOVA with Sidak's multiple comparisons tests. TCRdb provides this immuneACCESS table in a form limited to in-frame rearrangements. Some clones are lacking; in checked studies, under half of them reflect an unresolved V gene, and why the rest are absent is not known. That table furnishes V, J and clone size, whereas the DNA furnished D and trimming. The sample contains about 59,000 clones, 65% to 85% of them found a single time. 7.3% of the sample lies in the top ten.

The sample originates from a study of T cell responses to AZD1222 COVID-19 vaccine (dated by TCRdb to about 2021). In terms of the full investigation: AZD1222 recipients given second doses at about 4 weeks or at about 12 weeks were pooled, since spike-specific TCR depth and breadth were not found to differ between the two schedules. TCR sequencing covered over 230 trial participants: around 210 given two doses of AZD1222 and 26 given two doses of MenACWY control vaccine. Trial participants were enrolled by age into subgroups of 18-55, 56-69 and 70-plus years, and around 150, 28 and 57 TCR-sequenced participants, respectively, were included in these subgroups. General findings and caveats noted by the study authors: The whole spike protein was spanned by vaccine-associated CD4 TCRs, and dominant responses were seen in regions 160-218 and 743-854. A significant rise in spike-specific TCR breadth and depth was observed after two AZD1222 doses relative to day 0 and relative to MenACWY recipients. The 56-69-year group was small, and its depth increase did not reach significance, likely because of low power. Epitopes outside the regions mutated in the B.1.351 and B.1.1.7 variants were reportedly recognized by nearly half of the unique spike-specific TCRs. Most participants were white British and females outnumbered males, and the authors suggested that clonal diversity may have been underestimated. Because no day 14 peak-response samples were available, the repertoires could be characterized only after the peak T cell response. Conclusions about previously exposed vaccinees are limited, since just six AZD1222 recipients were seropositive for SARS-CoV-2 at baseline.

Interpreted using the paper, the time point label stands for: baseline before first vaccination. Samples from vaccinated people were obtained from the UK trials COV001 and COV002, which included a single-blind randomized controlled phase 2/3 trial of AZD1222 (ChAdOx1 nCoV-19) in healthy adults. For TCRbeta chain sequencing, PBMC samples were collected from trial participants at day 0 and at day 28 after the second dose. Germline trimming: 3 bases from V, 2 bases from J; junction bases outside gene matches: 10. CDR1 SGHNT and CDR2 YYREEE were looked up in the germline V gene (reference sequence). From the cysteine up to the phenylalanine, the CDR3 has a length of 16 residues. Kept here is only the CDR3 DNA, which spans 48 bases and is read in frame from base 1.

The sample was peripheral blood, taken on day 0 of AZD1222 vaccination. Recombination linked TRBV5-4 to TRBJ2-5; the central 7 bases match TRBD1. The origin of this receptor is an adult in good health. The DNA is TGTGCCAGCAGCTCGGGCCGGGACAGATCACAAGAGACCCAGTACTTC. The encoded protein is CASSSGRDRSQETQYF.